The 9 T cell receptor beta chains in this list originate from one sample, sequenced in a study of Graves' ophthalmopathy and Graves' hyperthyroidism. CDR3 regions of TCR beta were amplified from RNA transcripts. The first round was an RT-PCR with HTBI primers, and the second round was a multiplex PCR. TCRdb reanalysed the multiplex PCR reads using MiXCR and keeps one entry per CDR3 protein. The sample contains 650,000 to 900,000 distinct CDR3 sequences, approximately 40% of which appear only once. Source material: peripheral blood. The receptors were gathered from an adult man with Graves' ophthalmopathy.

This clonotype was counted a few times. One junction end disagrees with the germline gene, perhaps due to a read error. V usage is TRBV10-3 and J usage is TRBJ1-2; D possibly corresponds to TRBD1 (5 bases). Germline CDR1 ENHRY, CDR2 SYGVKD. This CDR3 has 15 amino acids. The CDR3 DNA is TGTGCCAGCAGTGAAGCGGCAGGGACTAACTATGGCTACACCTTC. Its protein is CASSEAAGTNYGYTF.

This chain links TRBV15 with TRBJ1-6; D ambiguous. The CDR3 has 14 amino acids. Germline CDR1 and CDR2: LNHNV and YYDKDF (reference sequence). The V and J ends lost 0 bases and 6 bases respectively, with 6 bases between them. CDR3 in DNA: TGTGCCACCAGCAGAGACGGAACTAATTCACCCCTCCACTTT. Amino acids: CATSRDGTNSPLHF.

The J gene is TRBJ1-1, the V gene TRBV11-2; D is undetermined. V was clipped by 2 bases and J by 1 base, with 8 bases between them. The CDR3 sequence is 14 residues long. Germline V gene data show CDR1 as SGHAT and CDR2 as FQNNGV. The CDR3 DNA reads as TGTGCCAGCAGCTTAACATCCGGGAACACTGAAGCTTTCTTT. Amino acid sequence: CASSLTSGNTEAFF.

The V call is TRBV7-9, the J call TRBJ2-3; D unresolved. Germline V gene lookup returns CDR1 SEHNR and CDR2 FQNEAQ (reference sequence). The CDR3 is 12 amino acids. V was pared by 4 bases and J by 2 bases, with 4 bases between. This CDR3 is CASSSPTDTQYF. CDR3 in DNA: TGTGCCAGCAGCTCCCCCACAGATACGCAGTATTTT.

The chain couples TRBV2 to TRBJ2-3; D is undetermined. There are 16 residues in the CDR3. V gave up 5 bases and J gave up 0 bases, with 15 bases separating them. Germline CDR1 and CDR2: SNHLY and FYNNEI. As DNA, the CDR3 is TGTGCCAGCAGTCCTCACCTCAACCCAAGCACAGATACGCAGTATTTT. Amino acid sequence: CASSPHLNPSTDTQYF.

In regard to this clonotype: A read error may account for a junction end that differs from germline. This chain connects TRBV24-1 to TRBJ1-5; 8 nucleotides align to TRBD1. This CDR3 contains 15 residues. Germline V gene sequence: CDR1 KGHDR, CDR2 SFDVKD. Written as DNA, the CDR3 is TGTGCCAGCAGTTTAAGGACAGGGATAAATCAGCCCCAGCATTTT. Protein sequence: CASSLRTGINQPQHF.

This clonotype was observed a handful of times. This rearrangement joins TRBV6-1 to TRBJ2-5, with D possibly TRBD2 on 5 matching bases. V was clipped by 5 bases and J by 9 bases, with 19 bases between them. The V gene's germline CDR1 is MNHNS and CDR2 SASEGT. The CDR3 contains 14 residues. The chain's CDR3 is CASSYGVFITAQYF. CDR3 nucleotides: TGTGCCAGCAGTTACGGGGTCTTTATCACGGCCCAGTACTTC.

Points on this clonotype: The junction and the germline gene differ at one end; a read error may be behind it. V usage is TRBV10-3 and J usage is TRBJ2-7, with 7 nucleotides matching TRBD1. Per germline, CDR1 ENHRY and CDR2 SYGVKD. The CDR3 is 15 amino acids. Here the CDR3 reads CASSEQGVRTYEQYF. The CDR3 DNA sequence: TGTGCCAGCAGTGAGCAGGGGGTGAGGACCTACGAGCAGTACTTC.

This clonotype was observed a few times. The junction shows a germline mismatch at one end, possibly a read error. The chain joins TRBV24-1 to TRBJ1-5; 8 bases map to TRBD1. The CDR3 has 15 residues. The germline CDR1 and CDR2 sequences are KGHDR and SFDVKD. The DNA of the CDR3 is TGTGCCAGCAGTTACTCGAGGACAGGGTTACAGCCCCAGCATTTT. Translating it yields CASSYSRTGLQPQHF.